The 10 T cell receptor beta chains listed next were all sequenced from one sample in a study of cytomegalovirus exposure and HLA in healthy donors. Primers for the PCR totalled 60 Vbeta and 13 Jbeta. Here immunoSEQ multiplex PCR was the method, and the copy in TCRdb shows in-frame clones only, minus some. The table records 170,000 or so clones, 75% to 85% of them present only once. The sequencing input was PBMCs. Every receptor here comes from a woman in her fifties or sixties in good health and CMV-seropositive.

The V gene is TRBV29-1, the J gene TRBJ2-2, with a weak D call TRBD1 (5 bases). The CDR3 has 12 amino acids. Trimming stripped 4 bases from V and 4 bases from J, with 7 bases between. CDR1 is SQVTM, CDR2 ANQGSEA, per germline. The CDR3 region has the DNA TGCAGCGTTGTAACAGGCACCGGGGAGCTGTTTTTT. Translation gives CSVVTGTGELFF.

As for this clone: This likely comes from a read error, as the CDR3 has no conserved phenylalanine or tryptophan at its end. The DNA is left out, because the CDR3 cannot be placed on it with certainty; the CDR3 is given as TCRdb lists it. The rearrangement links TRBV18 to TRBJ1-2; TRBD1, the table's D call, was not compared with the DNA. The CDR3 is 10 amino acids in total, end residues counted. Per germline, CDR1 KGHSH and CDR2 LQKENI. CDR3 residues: CASSSSIWGL.

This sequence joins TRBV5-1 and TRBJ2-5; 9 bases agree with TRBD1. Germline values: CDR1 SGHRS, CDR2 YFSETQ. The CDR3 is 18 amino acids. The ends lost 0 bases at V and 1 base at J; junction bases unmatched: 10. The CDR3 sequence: CASSLDTGDRATQETQYF. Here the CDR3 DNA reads TGCGCCAGCAGCTTGGATACGGGGGACAGGGCCACCCAAGAGACCCAGTACTTC.

The CDR3 DNA follows: TGTGCCAGCAGTTGGACTAGCGGGGGTCTTGGGTACGAGCAGTACTTC. This codes for CASSWTSGGLGYEQYF. The V gene is TRBV7-9, the J gene TRBJ2-7; TRBD2 matches 13 bases. Germline trimming cut 6 bases from V and 4 bases from J; bases unmatched to any gene: 9. The CDR3 has 16 amino acids. The germline V gene encodes CDR1 SEHNR and CDR2 FQNEAQ (reference sequence).

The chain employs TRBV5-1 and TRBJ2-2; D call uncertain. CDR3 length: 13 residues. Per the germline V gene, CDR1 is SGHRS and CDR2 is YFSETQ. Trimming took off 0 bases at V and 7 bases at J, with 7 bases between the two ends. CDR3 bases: TGCGCCAGCAGCTTGGGGCTAGACGGGGAGCTGTTTTTT. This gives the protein CASSLGLDGELFF.

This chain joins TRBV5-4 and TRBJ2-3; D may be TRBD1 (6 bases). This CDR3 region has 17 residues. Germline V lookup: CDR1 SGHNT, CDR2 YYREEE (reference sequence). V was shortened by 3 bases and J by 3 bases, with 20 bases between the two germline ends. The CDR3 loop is CASSSPSQGHPTDTQYF. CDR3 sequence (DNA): TGTGCCAGCAGCTCGCCATCACAGGGACATCCGACAGATACGCAGTATTTT.

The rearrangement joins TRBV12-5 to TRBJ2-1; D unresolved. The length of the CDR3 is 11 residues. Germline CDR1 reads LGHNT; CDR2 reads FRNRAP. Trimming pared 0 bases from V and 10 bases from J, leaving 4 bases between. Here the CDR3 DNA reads TGTGCTAGTGGTTTGGTTGAGGAGCAGTTCTTC. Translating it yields CASGLVEEQFF.

In DNA form, the CDR3 reads TGTGCCAGCAGTTTATCGAGGGGGCCCCTAGACAATGAGCAGTTCTTC. Translated: CASSLSRGPLDNEQFF. The chain couples TRBV27 to TRBJ2-1; TRBD1 aligns across 7 bases. Germline CDR1 MNHEY, CDR2 SMNVEV (reference sequence). The ends lost 0 bases at V and 5 bases at J; junction bases unmatched: 7. CDR3 length: 16 residues.

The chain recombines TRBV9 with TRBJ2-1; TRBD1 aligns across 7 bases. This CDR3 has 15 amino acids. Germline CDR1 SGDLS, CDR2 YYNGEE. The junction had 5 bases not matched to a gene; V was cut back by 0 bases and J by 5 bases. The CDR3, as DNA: TGTGCCAGCAGCGTAGCTCCGGGGACAGACAATGAGCAGTTCTTC. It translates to CASSVAPGTDNEQFF.

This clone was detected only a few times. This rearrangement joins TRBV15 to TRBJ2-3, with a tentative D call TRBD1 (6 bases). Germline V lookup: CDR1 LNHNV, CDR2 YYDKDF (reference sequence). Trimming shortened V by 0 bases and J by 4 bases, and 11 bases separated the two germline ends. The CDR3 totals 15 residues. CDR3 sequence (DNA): TGTGCCACCAGCAGAGACCTACAGGGCCCAGATACGCAGTATTTT. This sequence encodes CATSRDLQGPDTQYF.